The 13 T cell receptor beta chains reported below all come from one sample, sequenced in a study of identical twins. MiXCR, run by TCRdb on the 5' RACE reads, gives a single entry per CDR3 protein. The sample lists 1.5 million to 2 million distinct CDR3 sequences; about 32% were seen once. Sequenced material: cord blood. The source is a newborn girl in good health.

The V gene is TRBV12-3 or TRBV12-4, the J gene TRBJ2-5, with 15 bases matching TRBD2. The CDR3 has 17 amino acids. After removal of 5 bases from V and 11 bases from J, the junction contained 15 bases not matched to a gene. CDR3 bases: TGTGCCAGCAGTGCGGGGACTAGCGGGAGGCAGGGGAATGAGCAGTACTTC. Protein product: CASSAGTSGRQGNEQYF.

This clonotype was counted ten times or more. The chain has TRBV2 and TRBJ2-4; D remains ambiguous. The CDR3 extends over 12 amino acids. The V end lost 4 bases, the J end lost 6 bases, and 7 bases lay between the germline ends. Germline assignment: CDR1 SNHLY and CDR2 FYNNEI. The CDR3, as DNA: TGTGCCAGCAGTGGGGTCCCAAACATTCAGTACTTC. The encoded protein is CASSGVPNIQYF.

This clonotype has a handful of counts. The junction differs from germline at one of its ends, possibly a read error. The chain couples TRBV12-3 or TRBV12-4 to TRBJ2-3; no clear D gene. The CDR3 sequence is 12 residues long. The CDR3 coding sequence is TGTGCCAGCGGTGCCCTGAGAGATGCGCAGTATTTT. Amino acids: CASGALRDAQYF.

This clonotype appeared once. This chain uses TRBV9 with TRBJ2-5, with TRBD1 matching 9 bases. Germline V gene sequence: CDR1 SGDLS, CDR2 YYNGEE. V shed 4 bases and J 11 bases; nucleotides not matched to a gene: 12. This CDR3 spans 14 amino acids. CDR3 bases: TGTGCCAGCAGCACCCGACAGGGGGTCCCTGAGCAGTACTTC. As protein: CASSTRQGVPEQYF.

The chain uses TRBV29-1 and TRBJ2-1; D is possibly TRBD1 (6 bases). The ends were cut back, 5 bases at V and 10 bases at J, with 21 bases in the middle. Germline V gives CDR1 SQVTM, CDR2 ANQGSEA. There are 14 residues in the CDR3. The CDR3 nucleotides are TGCAGCGTTCTCCCCAAGGGACATTCCTACGAGCAGTTCTTC. Encoded protein: CSVLPKGHSYEQFF.

The chain employs TRBV20-1 and TRBJ2-4; 7 positions match TRBD1. The CDR3 is 13 amino acids. Germline CDR1 DFQATT, CDR2 SNEGSKA (reference sequence). This chain's CDR3 is CGVPQGAKNIQYF. The CDR3 DNA reads as TGCGGTGTTCCACAGGGGGCCAAAAACATTCAGTACTTC.

This clonotype has only one observation. DNA of the CDR3: TGTGCCATCAGTGAGGCGACCACTAGCACAGATACGCAGTATTTT. Translated, it gives CAISEATTSTDTQYF. The rearrangement joins TRBV10-3 to TRBJ2-3, with D hard to call. V gave up 2 bases and J gave up 0 bases, with 9 bases separating them. This CDR3 has 15 residues. Looked up from germline, CDR1 is ENHRY and CDR2 is SYGVKD.

The chain employs TRBV29-1 and TRBJ1-1, with a tentative D call TRBD1 (6 bases). The CDR3 spans 14 residues. V was cut by 6 bases and J by 6 bases, with 20 bases left in between. CDR1 SQVTM and CDR2 ANQGSEA come from the germline V gene. CDR3 nucleotide sequence: TGCAGCGTGGAGATCCCGGCACAGGGACCTGAAGCTTTCTTT. It translates to CSVEIPAQGPEAFF.

The chain uses TRBV2 and TRBJ2-1; TRBD1 is a possible D gene (5 bases). The assigned J gene may be wrong: the sequence end matches TRBJ2-7 better. The CDR3 is made up of 16 amino acids. Germline CDR1 is SNHLY and CDR2 is FYNNEI. CDR3: CASSEANLRAYNEQYF. The CDR3 nucleotides read TGTGCCAGCAGTGAGGCCAACCTCAGGGCCTACAATGAGCAGTACTTC.

In this sample, this clonotype turned up a few times. J is TRBJ2-4 and V is TRBV20-1, with D perhaps matching TRBD1 (6 bases). CDR1 and CDR2 from the germline V gene are DFQATT and SNEGSKA (reference sequence). The CDR3 runs 14 residues. V was trimmed by 3 bases and J by 8 bases, leaving 17 bases between them. The CDR3 here is CSARSPRGEDIQYF. CDR3 sequence (DNA): TGCAGTGCTAGGTCTCCCAGGGGTGAGGACATTCAGTACTTC.

There are a few counts of this clonotype. The rearrangement links TRBV27 to TRBJ2-6; D not resolved. The CDR3 totals 19 residues. Trimming removed 2 bases at V and 0 bases at J, with 17 bases between. From germline, CDR1 is MNHEY and CDR2 SMNVEV (reference sequence). CDR3 DNA sequence: TGTGCCAGCAGTTTAATTCCCATTCAGGACGGCTCTGGGGCCAACGTCCTGACTTTC. Its protein is CASSLIPIQDGSGANVLTF.

This clonotype has only a few counts. The rearrangement links TRBV5-1 to TRBJ2-7, with TRBD2 matching 7 bases. The CDR3 is 11 amino acids. With V trimmed by 6 bases and J by 5 bases, 2 bases remained unmatched. CDR1 is SGHRS, CDR2 YFSETQ, per germline. The CDR3 DNA is TGCGCCAGCACCCGGGGGGACGAGCAGTACTTC. Translated, it gives CASTRGDEQYF.

This chain joins TRBV20-1 and TRBJ1-2; D remains unclear. V gave up 6 bases and J gave up 0 bases, with 14 bases separating them. CDR1 is DFQATT, CDR2 SNEGSKA, per germline (reference sequence). This CDR3 has 14 amino acids. The CDR3 nucleotides are TGCAGTGCCCAAAACGGACGGACTAACTATGGCTACACCTTC. As protein: CSAQNGRTNYGYTF.